Listed here are 13 T cell receptor beta chains from one sample, sequenced in a study of neoadjuvant nivolumab and ipilimumab in lung cancer. Data came from immunoSEQ multiplex PCR; TCRdb stores just in-frame clones and leaves some out. Of roughly 39,000 clones in the sample, 89% were seen once. The material was peripheral blood, obtained before neoadjuvant nivolumab, alone or with ipilimumab. The receptors stem from an adult with non-small cell lung cancer.

The V and J genes are TRBV30 and TRBJ1-5; D is uncertain. This CDR3 region has 13 residues. The germline gives CDR1 GTSNPN, CDR2 SVGIG (reference sequence). Trimming took 0 bases from V and 3 from J, leaving 6 bases between them. The CDR3 is CAWSVQNNQPQHF. CDR3 nucleotide sequence: TGTGCCTGGAGTGTACAGAACAATCAGCCCCAGCATTTT.

J is TRBJ1-3 and V is TRBV18; TRBD1 aligns across 7 bases. Germline CDR1 and CDR2: KGHSH and LQKENI. Trimming took 3 bases from V and 0 from J; bases not matched to a gene: 14. The CDR3 extends over 19 amino acids. DNA of the CDR3: TGTGCCAGCTCACCTGGGGGTACATTCGGGACAGTCTCTGGAAACACCATATATTTT. This gives the protein CASSPGGTFGTVSGNTIYF.

This chain joins TRBV15 and TRBJ2-3, with D perhaps TRBD1 (5 bases). Between the trimmed V and J ends, which lost 3 bases and 5 bases, there was a span of 9 bases. In germline, CDR1 is LNHNV, CDR2 YYDKDF (reference sequence). The CDR3 has 13 amino acids. Written as DNA, the CDR3 is TGTGCCACCAGCAGGGGGCCAGGAGATACGCAGTATTTT. Translating it yields CATSRGPGDTQYF.

The rearrangement links TRBV7-9 to TRBJ1-5, with 10 bases lining up with TRBD1. With 3 bases clipped from V and 6 bases from J, the junction kept 5 bases outside the gene matches. The CDR3 length is 15 residues. Germline CDR1 reads SEHNR; CDR2 reads FQNEAQ (reference sequence). The CDR3 DNA follows: TGTGCCAGCAGCTTTGGGGGGACAGGGGTTCAGCCCCAGCATTTT. Amino acid sequence: CASSFGGTGVQPQHF. Full variable domain (rest looked up from reference TRBV7-9 and TRBJ1-5): DTGVSQNPRHKITKRGQNVTFRCDPISEHNRLYWYRQTLGQGPEFLTYFQNEAQLEKSRLLSDRFSAERPKGSFSTLEIQRTEQGDSAMYLCASSFGGTGVQPQHFGDGTRLSIL.

The chain recombines TRBV6-5 with TRBJ2-3; D is perhaps TRBD1 (6 bases). CDR1 and CDR2 (germline): MNHEY, SVGAGI. This CDR3 region has 12 residues. Trimming removed 7 bases from V and 4 bases from J, with 9 bases in between. In DNA, the CDR3 is TGTGCCAGCACCTCAGGGGCAGATACGCAGTATTTT. Protein product: CASTSGADTQYF.

This clone was counted between two and nine times. The chain is built from TRBV20-1 and TRBJ2-1; D is undetermined. Germline V gene data show CDR1 as DFQATT and CDR2 as SNEGSKA (reference sequence). CDR3 length: 11 residues. With 3 bases removed from V and 5 bases from J, the gap between germline ends came to 5 bases. Here the CDR3 reads CSARENNEQFF. In DNA form, the CDR3 reads TGCAGTGCTAGGGAGAACAATGAGCAGTTCTTC.

The chain links TRBV6-5 to TRBJ2-7; 7 nucleotides match TRBD1. Germline V gene data show CDR1 as MNHEY and CDR2 as SVGAGI. The V gene end was trimmed by 6 bases and the J gene end by 2 bases; junction bases not matched to a gene: 4. The CDR3 totals 13 residues. This CDR3 is CASSPDRPYEQYF. The CDR3, as DNA: TGTGCCAGCAGCCCGGACAGGCCCTACGAGCAGTACTTC.

The V call is TRBV2, the J call TRBJ2-7; the match to TRBD2 covers 8 bases. The CDR3 extends over 13 amino acids. Germline V gene sequence: CDR1 SNHLY, CDR2 FYNNEI. Trimming removed 7 bases from V and 3 bases from J; junction bases left unmatched: 5. The CDR3 bases are TGTGCCAGCACCGGGGGGGTCAGCTACGAGCAGTACTTC. As protein: CASTGGVSYEQYF.

The chain combines TRBV7-9 with TRBJ1-4, with 9 bases identical to TRBD1. This CDR3 region has 14 residues. The J segment lost 8 bases and the V segment lost 3 bases, leaving 4 bases of the junction unmatched. Per germline, CDR1 SEHNR and CDR2 FQNEAQ (reference sequence). CDR3 loop: CASSFGDRVEKLFF. Here the CDR3 DNA reads TGTGCCAGCAGCTTTGGGGACAGGGTAGAAAAACTGTTTTTT.

This chain links TRBV18 with TRBJ2-1; 14 nucleotides agree with TRBD2. CDR3 length equals 16 residues. Losses at the gene ends were 5 bases for V and 0 bases for J; bases not matched to a gene: 0. Germline assignment: CDR1 KGHSH and CDR2 LQKENI. This CDR3 reads CASSGTSGSSYNEQFF. The CDR3 DNA reads as TGTGCCAGCTCAGGGACTAGCGGGAGCTCCTACAATGAGCAGTTCTTC.

The chain couples TRBV11-3 to TRBJ2-1; no reliable D call. Germline lookup yields CDR1 SGHNT and CDR2 YENEEA. Trimming shortened V by 3 bases and J by 9 bases, and 12 bases separated the two germline ends. The CDR3 loop spans 13 amino acids. The CDR3 protein is CASSFGSRSEQFF. In DNA form, the CDR3 reads TGTGCCAGCAGCTTCGGCTCTCGAAGTGAGCAGTTCTTC.

The chain uses TRBV5-1 and TRBJ2-1; D may be TRBD2 (6 bases). CDR3 length: 18 amino acids. The germline V and J ends were trimmed by 3 bases and 4 bases, with 23 bases remaining between them. The germline V gene has CDR1 SGHRS and CDR2 YFSETQ. The CDR3 here is CASSSPTGEGRSYNEQFF. CDR3 nucleotide sequence: TGCGCCAGCAGCTCTCCGACGGGAGAGGGACGATCATACAATGAGCAGTTCTTC.

This clone was counted between two and nine times. The CDR3 region has the DNA TGTGCCAGCAGTGAAAGCCAAGCCTATGGCTACACCTTC. Its protein product is CASSESQAYGYTF. The rearrangement links TRBV2 to TRBJ1-2; no clear D. This CDR3 is built from 13 residues. Per the germline V gene, CDR1 is SNHLY and CDR2 is FYNNEI. With 2 bases removed from V and 4 bases from J, the gap between germline ends came to 8 bases.